What follows are 26 T cell receptor beta chains derived from one specimen sequenced in a study of tissue T cells after allogeneic stem cell transplantation. This table comes from immunoSEQ multiplex PCR, and its TCRdb copy is limited to in-frame clones, with some not included. This sample carries about 4,000 clones, less than 60% of them seen once, and the ten largest clones take about a third. The time point: mouse harvest day 14 after allogeneic transplant. Tail vein injection delivered 10^7 T-cell-depleted bone marrow cells and 10^6 splenic CD5+ T cells. Sequences were obtained from lymph node tissue. The source is a female BALB/c mouse given C57BL/6 T cells with graft-versus-host disease after an allogeneic hematopoietic cell transplant.

This clone was seen a few times. The genes and germline here are from mouse. The missing CDR3 end, 1 residue past where the read stops, is filled in from the germline J gene. The chain couples TRBV15 to TRBJ1-3; 11 bases align to TRBD1. V shed 3 bases, J shed 4 bases, and the junction held 2 bases outside the gene matches. Germline V gene sequence: CDR1 SGHND, CDR2 FRSKSL. The CDR3 extends over 15 amino acids. CDR3 protein: CASSFGQGAGNTLYF. Incomplete CDR3 DNA: TGTGCCAGCAGTTTTGGACAGGGGGCCGGAAATACGCTCTAT.

This clone was seen once. Germline and genes here are mouse. The CDR3 extends 1 residue past the end of the read, so its final part is completed from the germline J gene. This chain connects TRBV13-2 to TRBJ2-3; a weak D match, TRBD1 (6 bases). V was shortened by 0 bases and J by 0 bases, with 11 bases between the two germline ends. The CDR3 consists of 16 residues. Germline CDR1 NNHNN, CDR2 SYGAGS (reference sequence). CDR3 loop: CASGDAGTTSAETLYF. Partial CDR3 DNA: TGTGCCAGCGGTGATGCTGGGACAACTAGTGCAGAAACGCTGTAT.

A word on this clone: Gene names and germline match the mouse. From the germline J gene comes the end of the CDR3, since the read stops 1 residue before it. The chain is built from TRBV12-1 and TRBJ2-5; D call uncertain. Germline V gives CDR1 SGHSN, CDR2 HYEKVE. V lost 0 bases to trimming and J lost 5 bases, with 8 bases between them. CDR3 length: 13 residues. CDR3: CASSLGVGDTQYF. The sequenced CDR3 bases are TGTGCCAGCTCTCTCGGGGTTGGAGACACCCAGTAC. The full variable domain, in which reference TRBV12-1 and TRBJ2-5 provide the parts outside the CDR3, is DSGVVQSPRHIIKEKGGRSVLTCIPISGHSNVVWYQQTLGKELKFLIQHYEKVERDKGFLPSRFSVQQFDDYHSEMNMSALELEDSAMYFCASSLGVGDTQYFGPGTRLLVL.

A remark on this clone: These gene names are mouse names. Read sequence stops 1 residue before the CDR3 end, and the germline J gene provides the missing end. The chain combines TRBV26 with TRBJ2-1, with D unclear. Germline loops: CDR1 KGHPV, CDR2 FQNQEV (reference sequence). This CDR3 region has 13 residues. The germline V and J ends were trimmed by 3 bases and 3 bases, with 6 bases remaining between them. CDR3 DNA (partial): TGTGCCAGCAGTCTAGGGTTCTATGCTGAGCAGTTC. This translates into CASSLGFYAEQF. The whole CDR3 sequence is CASSLGFYAEQFF.

A note on this clone: Gene labels here are mouse ones. Incomplete CDR3 DNA: TGTGCCAGCAGTATCTGGGGGGGCGCAAACACCGGGCAGCTCTAC. It translates to CASSIWGGANTGQLY. In full, the CDR3 reads CASSIWGGANTGQLYF. The genes are TRBV19 and TRBJ2-2; 10 positions agree with TRBD2. From the germline J gene comes the end of the CDR3, since the read stops 1 residue before it. Germline V lookup: CDR1 FNHDT, CDR2 SITEND (reference sequence). J gave up 0 bases and V 2 bases, and 1 base lay outside the gene matches. The CDR3 runs 16 residues.

As for this clone: Mouse names are used for the genes. The read gets to within 1 residue of the CDR3 end, and the germline J gene fills in the rest. The V call is TRBV16, the J call TRBJ2-1, with 10 bases identical to TRBD2. Germline assignment: CDR1 SGHSA and CDR2 FRNQAP. The CDR3 runs 15 residues. Losses at the gene ends were 5 bases for V and 5 bases for J; bases not matched to a gene: 6. Incomplete CDR3 DNA: TGTGCAAGCAGCCCTACTGGGGGGGGAGATGCTGAGCAGTTC. This sequence encodes CASSPTGGGDAEQF. The CDR3 as a whole reads CASSPTGGGDAEQFF. Together with reference TRBV16 and TRBJ2-1, the CDR3 gives the full variable domain: NAGVIQTPRHKVTGKGQEATLWCEPISGHSAVFWYRQTIVQGLEFLTYFRNQAPIDDSGMPKERFSAQMPNQSHSTLKIQSTQPQDSAVYLCASSPTGGGDAEQFFGPGTRLTVL.

The count of this clone is one. The gene symbols are mouse symbols. Read coverage stops 1 residue before the CDR3 terminus; the germline J gene supplies the remainder. The chain uses TRBV3 and TRBJ1-2; no clear D gene. In germline, CDR1 is SNHLY, CDR2 FYNGKV (reference sequence). The V end was cut by 5 bases, the J end by 0 bases, with 7 bases between. The CDR3 totals 13 residues. CDR3 amino acids: CASSPRSNSDYTF. CDR3 DNA, as far as it was read: TGTGCCAGCAGCCCCCGATCAAACTCCGACTACACC.

This clone was recorded once. Here the gene names and germline are mouse. The read terminates 1 residue ahead of where the CDR3 ends, so the germline J gene completes it. The genes are TRBV13-1 and TRBJ1-1, with D possibly TRBD1 on 5 matching bases. V lost 2 bases and J 7 bases, leaving 6 bases between the germline ends. This CDR3 spans 11 amino acids. The germline CDR1 and CDR2 sequences are NSHNY and SYGAGN. CDR3 DNA (partial): TGTGCCAGCAGTGACAGGGAAGAAGTCTTC. Amino acids: CASSDREEVF. The whole CDR3 sequence is CASSDREEVFF.

Judged by abundance, this clone is medium-sized. Mouse gene names apply. Read data end 1 residue before the CDR3 end; the end is taken from the germline J gene. V and J are TRBV4 and TRBJ2-1; D not certain. The CDR3 spans 13 residues. The V end was cut by 4 bases, the J end by 1 base, with 5 bases between. The germline V gene has CDR1 LGHDT and CDR2 YNNKQL (reference sequence). The chain's CDR3 is CASSLVNYAEQFF. The part of the CDR3 DNA that was read is TGTGCCAGCAGCTTGGTAAACTATGCTGAGCAGTTC.

The table lists this clone with a count of one. Mouse gene names and germline throughout. The CDR3 end lies 1 residue beyond the end of the read and is filled in from the germline J gene. The V gene is TRBV16, the J gene TRBJ1-6; TRBD1 aligns across 7 bases. TRBJ1-6 is flagged as an ORF with uncertain function. CDR1 and CDR2 from the germline V gene are SGHSA and FRNQAP. The CDR3 runs to 14 residues. V shed 4 bases and J 4 bases; nucleotides not matched to a gene: 1. CDR3 loop: CASSSGQYNSPLYF. CDR3 bases read: TGTGCAAGCAGCTCGGGACAGTATAATTCGCCCCTCTAC.

This clone ranks as medium-sized (0.01 to 0.1%). Gene and germline names: mouse. The CDR3 end lies 1 residue beyond the end of the read and is filled in from the germline J gene. V is TRBV4 and J is TRBJ2-7; TRBD2 aligns across 13 bases. V shed 5 bases, J shed 2 bases, and the junction held 3 bases outside the gene matches. The germline V gene has CDR1 LGHDT and CDR2 YNNKQL (reference sequence). The CDR3 length is 15 residues. The sequenced part of the CDR3 DNA is TGTGCCAGCAGCCCGGGACTGGGGGGGGCCTATGAACAGTAC. The encoded protein is CASSPGLGGAYEQY. The full CDR3 protein reads CASSPGLGGAYEQYF.

Within the sample, this clone is medium-sized. Mouse gene names apply. The read terminates 1 residue before the CDR3 end, so the remaining end is supplied by the germline J gene. This chain links TRBV26 with TRBJ1-3, with D perhaps TRBD1 (6 bases). Germline V gene data show CDR1 as KGHPV and CDR2 as FQNQEV (reference sequence). This CDR3 is built from 13 residues. Trimming left V 6 bases short and J 8 bases short, with 14 bases between. Partial CDR3 DNA: TGTGCCAGCAGACATGACAGGTTAGATACGCTCTAT. Its translation: CASRHDRLDTLY. The whole CDR3 is CASRHDRLDTLYF.

Regarding this clone: The germline and genes are mouse ones. The read finishes 1 residue shy of the CDR3 end, and the germline J gene is used to complete it. The chain employs TRBV5 and TRBJ2-7; D unclear. Trimming left V 6 bases short and J 6 bases short, with 12 bases between. The CDR3 consists of 12 residues. The germline V gene encodes CDR1 LGHNA and CDR2 YNLKQL (reference sequence). The CDR3 loop reads CASSISVGEQYF. The sequenced part of the CDR3 DNA is TGTGCCAGCAGTATCTCGGTTGGTGAACAGTAC.

Notes on this clone: The gene names given are mouse names. The sequenced fragment ends 1 residue before the CDR3 boundary, so the rest is inferred from the germline J gene. The gene calls are TRBV1 and TRBJ2-4; the D is unclear. Deletions cut 3 bases from V and 4 bases from J, with 2 bases between. The CDR3 is 11 residues long. CDR1 and CDR2 from the germline V gene are NSQYPW and LRSPGD (reference sequence). This CDR3 is CTCSAENTLYF. The sequenced part of the CDR3 DNA is TGCACCTGCAGTGCCGAAAACACCTTGTAC. Full variable domain (remainder filled in from reference TRBV1 and TRBJ2-4): VTLLEQNPRWRLVPRGQAVNLRCILKNSQYPWMSWYQQDLQKQLQWLFTLRSPGDKEVKSLPGADYLATRVTDTELRLQVANMSQGRTLYCTCSAENTLYFGAGTRLSVL.

Worth noting for this clone: These gene names are mouse names. Sequencing ends 1 residue short of the CDR3 end; the germline J gene provides the rest. The genes are TRBV4 and TRBJ2-7; 8 bases map to TRBD2. The V and J ends lost 3 bases and 3 bases, in that order; junction bases with no gene match: 4. Germline assignment: CDR1 LGHDT and CDR2 YNNKQL (reference sequence). The CDR3 totals 14 residues. The CDR3 bases that were read are TGTGCCAGCAGCTACTGGGGGGAAGACTATGAACAGTAC. Protein product: CASSYWGEDYEQY. The whole CDR3 region reads CASSYWGEDYEQYF.

To note about this clone: Genes and germline come from the mouse. The DNA ends 1 residue before the CDR3 does, and the rest of the CDR3 is filled in from the germline J gene. The chain recombines TRBV3 with TRBJ2-1; TRBD1 matches 8 bases. Germline V lookup: CDR1 SNHLY, CDR2 FYNGKV (reference sequence). The CDR3 is 14 amino acids. V lost 3 bases to trimming and J lost 3 bases; unmatched junction nucleotides: 1. The CDR3 DNA, read in part, is TGTGCCAGCAGCTTTACAGGGGGCTATGCTGAGCAGTTC. Its translation: CASSFTGGYAEQF. The whole CDR3 is CASSFTGGYAEQFF.

There are a few counts of this clone. Germline and genes here are mouse. The read ends 1 residue early relative to the CDR3; the germline J gene fills the gap. The chain recombines TRBV13-2 with TRBJ2-5, with D perhaps given as TRBD1 or TRBD2 (5 bases each). CDR3 length: 15 residues. Per the germline V gene, CDR1 is NNHNN and CDR2 is SYGAGS (reference sequence). Deletions cut 2 bases from V and 2 bases from J, with 12 bases between. The CDR3 loop reads CASGEVRDGQDTQYF. The sequenced part of the CDR3 DNA is TGTGCCAGCGGTGAAGTTCGGGACGGCCAAGACACCCAGTAC.

As concerns this clone: The germline and genes are mouse ones. The CDR3 end lies 1 residue beyond the end of the read and is filled in from the germline J gene. V is TRBV16 and J is TRBJ2-3, with 7 positions matching TRBD1. With V trimmed by 2 bases and J by 3 bases, 2 bases remained unmatched. CDR3 length: 14 amino acids. Germline V gene lookup returns CDR1 SGHSA and CDR2 FRNQAP. CDR3 DNA (partial): TGTGCAAGCAGCTTACAGGGGGAGGCAGAAACGCTGTAT. This encodes CASSLQGEAETLY. The whole CDR3 region reads CASSLQGEAETLYF.

Notes on this clone: Genes and germline come from the mouse. Read data end 1 residue before the CDR3 end; the end is taken from the germline J gene. The genes are TRBV23 and TRBJ2-4. The V gene's germline CDR1 is KGHTA and CDR2 FQNQQP. This CDR3 is 13 amino acids long. The CDR3 loop is CSSSQNSQNTLYF. The sequenced part of the CDR3 DNA is TGCTCCAGCAGTCAGAATAGTCAAAACACCTTGTAC.

A word on this clone: Gene labels here are mouse ones. The read gets to within 1 residue of the CDR3 end, and the germline J gene fills in the rest. The V and J genes are TRBV26 and TRBJ1-2, with TRBD1 matching 7 bases. The CDR3 is made up of 12 amino acids. V trimming: 6 bases; J trimming: 2 bases; junction bases outside the gene matches: 0. Per germline, CDR1 KGHPV and CDR2 FQNQEV (reference sequence). The CDR3 DNA, read in part, is TGTGCCAGCAGACAGGGGAACTCCGACTACACC. This codes for CASRQGNSDYT. The whole CDR3 protein is CASRQGNSDYTF.

A note on this clone: Gene names and germline refer to mouse. CDR3 in amino acids: CASSQDGTGGYEQYF. The sequenced CDR3 bases are TGTGCCAGCAGCCAAGATGGGACTGGGGGTTATGAACAGTAC. The chain is built from TRBV2 and TRBJ2-7; 11 positions match TRBD2. The CDR3 goes on 1 residue after the read ends, and that part is filled in from the germline J gene. The junction had 2 bases not matched to a gene; V was cut back by 0 bases and J by 4 bases. The CDR3 contains 15 residues. Looked up from germline, CDR1 is LGHNA and CDR2 is YSYQKL.

This clone was picked up one time. Gene names refer to mouse genes. The read stops 1 residue short of the end of the CDR3; the missing end is completed from the germline J gene. This chain uses TRBV2 with TRBJ2-4; weak D call: TRBD2 (6 bases). Trimming cost V 4 bases and J 0 bases, with 8 bases left between them. This CDR3 has 14 amino acids. Germline CDR1 LGHNA, CDR2 YSYQKL. CDR3 DNA, as far as it was read: TGTGCCAGCAGCCTTGGGGGTAGTCAAAACACCTTGTAC. It specifies CASSLGGSQNTLY. The full-length CDR3 reads as CASSLGGSQNTLYF.

For this clone: Any gene name here is a mouse gene name. The read is 1 residue too short to cover the CDR3 end, so that end is filled in from the germline J gene. The chain joins TRBV12-2 to TRBJ2-3, with 7 nucleotides matching TRBD2. The length of the CDR3 is 14 residues. V lost 2 bases to trimming and J lost 5 bases; unmatched junction nucleotides: 6. CDR1 is SGHLS and CDR2 is HYDKME in the germline V gene. CDR3 sequence: CASSRGGRGETLYF. CDR3 DNA, as far as it was read: TGTGCCAGCTCTCGGGGGGGAAGGGGAGAAACGCTGTAT.

Only a few counts were recorded for this clone. Mouse names are used for the genes. The CDR3 region is CTCSARTGGNTGQLYF. Partial CDR3 DNA: TGCACCTGCAGTGCCCGGACTGGGGGCAACACCGGGCAGCTCTAC. V is TRBV1 and J is TRBJ2-2; TRBD2 matches 10 bases. The CDR3 extends 1 residue past the end of the read, so its final part is completed from the germline J gene. This CDR3 region has 16 residues. V lost 3 bases and J lost 2; bases outside the gene matches: 3. CDR1 is NSQYPW and CDR2 is LRSPGD in the germline V gene (reference sequence).

Comments on this clone: The genes and germline here are from mouse. The read finishes 1 residue shy of the CDR3 end, and the germline J gene is used to complete it. The chain joins TRBV16 to TRBJ2-7, with D possibly matching TRBD2 (7 bases). Per the germline V gene, CDR1 is SGHSA and CDR2 is FRNQAP. The V and J ends lost 1 base and 4 bases respectively, with 11 bases between them. CDR3 size: 14 residues. The CDR3 protein is CASSLAGGAYEQYF. The part of the CDR3 DNA that was read is TGTGCAAGCAGCTTAGCGGGGGGCGCATATGAACAGTAC.

A word on this clone: These gene names are mouse names. The read terminates 1 residue before the CDR3 end, so the remaining end is supplied by the germline J gene. This chain links TRBV23 with TRBJ2-4; TRBD2 is the table's D call, not checked against the DNA. Germline assignment: CDR1 KGHTA and CDR2 FQNQQP. The CDR3 totals 14 residues. Partial CDR3 DNA: TGCTCCAGCTCAATTCTGGGGGGTCAAAACACCTTGTAC. It is translated as CSSSILGGQNTLY. The full CDR3 sequence reads CSSSILGGQNTLYF.